The 6 T cell receptor beta chains given below trace back to one sample, sequenced in a study of vaccination and CD4 T cells after COVID-19. Their cognate antigens are unknown. The Oncomine TCR Beta short-read assay was applied to DNA of cultured CD4+ T cells. MiXCR, run by TCRdb on the PCR reads, gives a single entry per CDR3 protein. The sample includes around 20,000 distinct CDR3 sequences, around three quarters of them seen just once. Treatment described: 10-day PBMC culture with coronavirus spike peptide pools or control peptides (ViraFEST assay). The sample comprised CD4+ T cells from blood, cultured in vitro. These receptors were taken from a human donor who had recovered from COVID-19.

There are a few counts of this clonotype. The gene calls are TRBV19 and TRBJ2-1; 13 bases line up with TRBD2. Germline V gene data show CDR1 as LNHDA and CDR2 as SQIVND (reference sequence). The CDR3 is made up of 19 amino acids. Germline trimming cut 3 bases from V and 0 bases from J; bases unmatched to any gene: 8. The CDR3 sequence is CASSISGTSGKSSYNEQFF. The CDR3 DNA reads as TGTGCCAGTAGTATTTCAGGGACTAGCGGGAAGAGCTCCTACAATGAGCAGTTCTTC.

The rearrangement joins TRBV10-3 to TRBJ2-1; 7 nucleotides match TRBD2. CDR3 size: 17 residues. Germline V gene data show CDR1 as ENHRY and CDR2 as SYGVKD. Losses at the gene ends were 0 bases for V and 3 bases for J; bases not matched to a gene: 8. CDR3 loop: CAISESKGVAGYNEQFF. CDR3 coding DNA: TGTGCCATCAGTGAGTCAAAGGGAGTAGCGGGCTACAATGAGCAGTTCTTC.

The table lists this clonotype with a few counts. The CDR3 sequence: CASSPTRGEASNQPQHF. The CDR3 nucleotides read TGTGCCAGCAGCCCGACTCGAGGGGAGGCAAGCAATCAGCCCCAGCATTTT. The chain combines TRBV7-2 with TRBJ1-5, with D possibly matching TRBD1 (5 bases). This CDR3 has 17 residues. Germline CDR1 is SGHTA and CDR2 is FQGNSA. V was clipped by 5 bases and J by 1 base, with 18 bases between them.

Only a few counts were recorded for this clonotype. J is TRBJ1-1 and V is TRBV7-9; D perhaps matches TRBD1 (6 bases). In germline, CDR1 is SEHNR, CDR2 FQNEAQ (reference sequence). Deletions cut 1 base from V and 2 bases from J, with 11 bases between. The CDR3 spans 15 residues. The CDR3 reads CASSLGAGANTEAFF. In DNA form, the CDR3 reads TGTGCCAGCAGCTTAGGGGCAGGGGCTAACACTGAAGCTTTCTTT.

The J gene is TRBJ1-3, the V gene TRBV12-3 or TRBV12-4; D is perhaps TRBD1 (6 bases). This CDR3 has 16 amino acids. The germline V and J ends were trimmed by 3 bases and 4 bases, with 16 bases remaining between them. In DNA form, the CDR3 reads TGTGCCAGCAGTTTGGTACGGGACACATGGGGAAACACCATATATTTT. Protein sequence: CASSLVRDTWGNTIYF.

This rearrangement joins TRBV27 to TRBJ2-3, with 7 bases fitting TRBD1. The V gene's germline CDR1 is MNHEY and CDR2 SMNVEV (reference sequence). CDR3 length: 14 amino acids. The J segment lost 3 bases and the V segment lost 8 bases, leaving 8 bases of the junction unmatched. The CDR3, as DNA: TGTGCCAGCCGGTTCCAGGGGGTGACAGATACGCAGTATTTT. Its translation is CASRFQGVTDTQYF.